Listed below are T cell receptor beta chains from one sample, sequenced in a study of blood T cell repertoires in COVID-19. Generated by immunoSEQ multiplex PCR, the TCRdb table keeps only in-frame clones and is missing some. The sample consists of over 250,000 clones, around 90% of them appearing once. Sequenced sample: PBMCs or T cells enriched from blood (not recorded which). All receptors come from a woman aged 25-40 years who had recovered from COVID-19. Each CDR3 is given without its conserved first and last residue. Each record gives: V gene, J gene, CDR3 protein.

v_call: TRBV27; j_call: TRBJ2-7; cdr3_aa: ASRRDRAHEQY
v_call: TRBV2; j_call: TRBJ2-3; cdr3_aa: ASRLAGPTDTQY
v_call: TRBV19; j_call: TRBJ1-5; cdr3_aa: ASSIGQGRSNQPQH
v_call: TRBV9; j_call: TRBJ1-3; cdr3_aa: ASSVFDSLSSGNTIY
v_call: TRBV21-1; j_call: TRBJ1-1; cdr3_aa: ASSKVLGEAERTEAF
v_call: TRBV19; j_call: TRBJ1-1; cdr3_aa: ASRGGTGLMNTEAF
v_call: TRBV11-2; j_call: TRBJ1-2; cdr3_aa: ASSPSTGGGYGYT
v_call: TRBV15; j_call: TRBJ1-4; cdr3_aa: ATSIRGLGEKLF
v_call: TRBV29-1; j_call: TRBJ2-5; cdr3_aa: SVEKYRGREETQY
v_call: TRBV24-1; j_call: TRBJ2-2; cdr3_aa: ATRGTTGGAGELF
v_call: TRBV19; j_call: TRBJ1-5; cdr3_aa: ASSIDWGGQPQH
v_call: TRBV5-1; j_call: TRBJ2-7; cdr3_aa: ASSSLVTGDLDEQY
v_call: TRBV7-6; j_call: TRBJ2-1; cdr3_aa: ASSSYAGRGGTNNEQF
v_call: TRBV7-8; j_call: TRBJ2-3; cdr3_aa: ASSLERLRADTQY
v_call: TRBV20-1; j_call: TRBJ2-3; cdr3_aa: SAREPFSGRGTDTQY
v_call: TRBV18; j_call: TRBJ2-7; cdr3_aa: ASSPLMTGGSYEQY
v_call: TRBV4-3; j_call: TRBJ1-6; cdr3_aa: ASSQDRGSRSYNSPLH
v_call: TRBV20-1; j_call: TRBJ2-7; cdr3_aa: SGGSNEQY
v_call: TRBV7-2; j_call: TRBJ1-1; cdr3_aa: ASSNTRRNTEAF
v_call: TRBV5-4; j_call: TRBJ1-2; cdr3_aa: ASRKGGEGEGYGYT
v_call: TRBV7-2; j_call: TRBJ1-1; cdr3_aa: ASSFMGRNTEAF
v_call: TRBV10-3; j_call: TRBJ1-2; cdr3_aa: AIKGDRVGDGYT
v_call: TRBV5-6; j_call: TRBJ1-4; cdr3_aa: ASRRYDRENEKLF
v_call: TRBV2; j_call: TRBJ2-2; cdr3_aa: ASRHRGTEVTGELF
v_call: TRBV3-1/TRBV3-2; j_call: TRBJ1-1; cdr3_aa: ASSQDKPTEAF
v_call: TRBV7-6; j_call: TRBJ2-7; cdr3_aa: ASSPPDRFYEQY
v_call: TRBV5-4; j_call: TRBJ1-2; cdr3_aa: ASSPGQGRAYGYT
v_call: TRBV11-3; j_call: TRBJ2-3; cdr3_aa: ASSLRGQGGTDTQY
v_call: TRBV6-6; j_call: TRBJ1-1; cdr3_aa: ASSPPRRATSLSSTEAF
v_call: TRBV5-6; j_call: TRBJ1-3; cdr3_aa: ASSWLQGSSGNTIY
v_call: TRBV5-1; j_call: TRBJ2-1; cdr3_aa: ASSSEGGKGHSGEDNYNEQF
v_call: TRBV19; j_call: TRBJ1-5; cdr3_aa: ASSSRQTNQPQH
v_call: TRBV13; j_call: TRBJ2-7; cdr3_aa: ASSRSWAPYEQY
v_call: TRBV5-5; j_call: TRBJ2-7; cdr3_aa: ASSLAGTGLLEQY
v_call: TRBV7-8; j_call: TRBJ2-3; cdr3_aa: ASSPVPPGLETDTQY
v_call: TRBV11-3; j_call: TRBJ2-1; cdr3_aa: ASSLEGGRTYNEQF
v_call: TRBV20-1; j_call: TRBJ2-4; cdr3_aa: SASPQDIQY
v_call: TRBV5-5; j_call: TRBJ2-5; cdr3_aa: ASSYPGTVRETQY
v_call: TRBV27; j_call: TRBJ2-7; cdr3_aa: ASSFQALREGSYEQY
v_call: TRBV27; j_call: TRBJ2-3; cdr3_aa: ASSLIEGASTDTQY
v_call: TRBV18; j_call: TRBJ2-7; cdr3_aa: ASSPDAPGLTYEQY
v_call: TRBV11-3; j_call: TRBJ1-4; cdr3_aa: ASTGGVNEKLF
v_call: TRBV4-2; j_call: TRBJ1-2; cdr3_aa: ASSQRLRDVNYGYT
v_call: TRBV6-5; j_call: TRBJ1-1; cdr3_aa: ASAGQGFEAF
v_call: TRBV19; j_call: TRBJ2-7; cdr3_aa: ASTPGPQARAGQDEQY
v_call: TRBV11-3; j_call: TRBJ2-1; cdr3_aa: ASSSTGSRSYNEQF
v_call: TRBV15; j_call: TRBJ1-2; cdr3_aa: ATSREVGSNYGYT
v_call: TRBV2; j_call: TRBJ2-7; cdr3_aa: ASSQGTAGGPYEQY
v_call: TRBV6-1; j_call: TRBJ2-7; cdr3_aa: ASSETYSPYEQY
v_call: TRBV7-9; j_call: TRBJ1-2; cdr3_aa: ASSLGTGDYGYT
v_call: TRBV19; j_call: TRBJ1-1; cdr3_aa: ASSRTGTEAF
v_call: TRBV6-5; j_call: TRBJ2-1; cdr3_aa: ASSYGIGVPPNEQF
v_call: TRBV11-3; j_call: TRBJ2-1; cdr3_aa: ASSLGGQRNNEQF
v_call: TRBV15; j_call: TRBJ1-1; cdr3_aa: ATSQTGVMNTEAF
v_call: TRBV27; j_call: TRBJ2-3; cdr3_aa: ASSLRRGEREY